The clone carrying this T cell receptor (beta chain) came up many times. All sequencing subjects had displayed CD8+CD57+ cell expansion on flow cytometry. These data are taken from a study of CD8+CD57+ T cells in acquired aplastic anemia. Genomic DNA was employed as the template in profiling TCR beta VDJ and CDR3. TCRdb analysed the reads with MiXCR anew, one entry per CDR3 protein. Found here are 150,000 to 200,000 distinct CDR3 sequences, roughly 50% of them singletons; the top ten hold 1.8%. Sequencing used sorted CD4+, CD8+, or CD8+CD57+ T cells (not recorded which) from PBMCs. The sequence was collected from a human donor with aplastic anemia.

In nucleotides, the CDR3 is TGTGCCAGAGGGACGGTCTCTGGAAACACCATATATTTT. It is translated as CARGTVSGNTIYF. This rearrangement joins TRBV6-1 to TRBJ1-3, with D maybe TRBD1 (5 bases). The CDR3 loop spans 13 amino acids. The V and J ends lost 9 bases and 0 bases respectively, with 9 bases between them. Germline loops: CDR1 MNHNS, CDR2 SASEGT.